This T cell receptor beta chain was sequenced during a study of blood T cell repertoires in COVID-19. Overall study context: Sample material is recorded as cDNA or gDNA derived from T cells, B-cell-depleted T cells, or PBMCs.

In the authors' workflow: Nucleated cell number was recorded as an estimate derived from reference gene primer amplification. Profiling relied on immunoSEQ multiplex PCR, and the TCRdb table lists in-frame clones only, not all of them. The V and J calls and the clone size are those of that table, but D and trimming were determined from the DNA. The top ten clones hold approximately 26% of a sample with 150,000 to 200,000 clones, about three quarters of them seen once. CDR3 length: 14 amino acids. V lost 1 base to trimming and J lost 3 bases, with 9 bases between them. The germline V gene encodes CDR1 KGHSH and CDR2 LQKENI.

The source of this sequence is a woman aged 70 to 79 with acute or convalescent COVID-19. The chain recombines TRBV18 with TRBJ1-1, with D possibly being TRBD1 (5 bases). The sample was peripheral blood. CDR3 residues: CASSPRRGDTEAFF. The CDR3, as DNA: TGTGCCAGCTCACCACGGAGGGGCGACACTGAAGCTTTCTTT.